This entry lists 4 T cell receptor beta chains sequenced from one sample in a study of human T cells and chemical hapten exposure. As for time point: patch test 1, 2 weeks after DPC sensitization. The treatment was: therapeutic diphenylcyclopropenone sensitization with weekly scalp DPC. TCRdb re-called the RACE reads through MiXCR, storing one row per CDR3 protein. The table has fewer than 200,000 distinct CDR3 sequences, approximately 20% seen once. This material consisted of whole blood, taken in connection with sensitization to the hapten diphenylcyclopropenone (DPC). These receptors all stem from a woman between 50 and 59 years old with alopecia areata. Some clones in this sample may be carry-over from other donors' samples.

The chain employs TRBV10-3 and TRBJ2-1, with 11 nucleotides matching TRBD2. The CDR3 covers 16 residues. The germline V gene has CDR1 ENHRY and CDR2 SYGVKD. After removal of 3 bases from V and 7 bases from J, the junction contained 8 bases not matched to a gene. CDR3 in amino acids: CAISDTSGSFRNEQFF. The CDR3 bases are TGTGCCATCAGTGATACTAGCGGGAGCTTTCGAAATGAGCAGTTCTTC.

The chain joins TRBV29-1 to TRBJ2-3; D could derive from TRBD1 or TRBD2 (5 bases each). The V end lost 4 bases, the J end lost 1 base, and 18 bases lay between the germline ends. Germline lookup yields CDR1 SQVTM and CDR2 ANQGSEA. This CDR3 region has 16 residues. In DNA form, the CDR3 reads TGCAGCGTTGTTGGCGTTCGAGAGGGGCGCACAGATACGCAGTATTTT. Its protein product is CSVVGVREGRTDTQYF.

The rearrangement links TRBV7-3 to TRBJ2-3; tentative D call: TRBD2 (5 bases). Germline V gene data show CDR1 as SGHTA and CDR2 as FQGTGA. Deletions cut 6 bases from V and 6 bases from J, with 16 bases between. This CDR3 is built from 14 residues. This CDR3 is CASSRARGMDTQYF. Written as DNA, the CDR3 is TGTGCCAGCAGTCGAGCGAGAGGGATGGATACGCAGTATTTT.

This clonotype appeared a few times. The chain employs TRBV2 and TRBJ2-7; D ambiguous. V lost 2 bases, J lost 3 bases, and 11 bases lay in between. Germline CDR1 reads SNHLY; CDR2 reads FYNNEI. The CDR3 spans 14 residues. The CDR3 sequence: CASSEYLADYEQYF. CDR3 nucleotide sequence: TGTGCCAGCAGTGAATATTTGGCAGACTACGAGCAGTACTTC.